The clone carrying this TCR beta chain was detected only a few times. This specimen comes from a study of blood T cell repertoires in COVID-19. Germline CDR1 is SEHNR and CDR2 is FQNEAQ (reference sequence). The trim removed 5 bases at V and 3 bases at J, leaving 13 bases unmatched. The CDR3 sequence is 17 residues long. This table comes from immunoSEQ multiplex PCR, and its TCRdb copy is limited to in-frame clones, with some not included. The sample has 200,000 to 250,000 clones, approximately 85% seen once. The clonotype was recovered from a woman older than 75 with COVID-19, enrolled during active disease. The chain couples TRBV7-9 to TRBJ2-7; TRBD1 matches 10 bases. The sequenced sample consisted of peripheral blood. Here the CDR3 reads CASSAYSGTGAVYEQYF. The CDR3 DNA reads TGTGCCAGCAGCGCGTATTCCGGGACAGGGGCCGTCTACGAGCAGTACTTC.